One sample yielded the 32 T cell receptor beta chains listed below, sequenced in a study of cytomegalovirus exposure and HLA in healthy donors. PCR employed 60 Vbeta and 13 Jbeta primers. The protocol was immunoSEQ multiplex PCR, while the TCRdb copy is restricted to in-frame clones and leaves out a portion. This sample yields nearly 110,000 clones, of which approximately 82% are seen a single time; around 2.5% belongs to the top ten. The sequenced material came from PBMCs. Receptors originate from a man aged 40-49 years in good health and CMV-seronegative.

The chain combines TRBV18 with TRBJ1-6, with D perhaps TRBD1 (5 bases). The CDR3 has 17 residues. Germline lookup yields CDR1 KGHSH and CDR2 LQKENI. V was cut by 2 bases and J by 4 bases, with 15 bases left in between. The DNA of the CDR3 is TGTGCCAGCTCACCAGTTCCCGAAGGGGATTATAATTCACCCCTCCACTTT. Translation gives CASSPVPEGDYNSPLHF.

The chain uses TRBV25-1 and TRBJ1-1; D unresolved. The CDR3 has 13 residues. Germline lookup yields CDR1 MGHDK and CDR2 SYGVNS. Trimming pared 3 bases from V and 0 bases from J, leaving 5 bases between. The CDR3 loop is CASSEGVNTEAFF. The CDR3 DNA follows: TGTGCCAGCAGTGAGGGAGTGAACACTGAAGCTTTCTTT.

This clone was seen more than once but under ten times. Written as DNA, the CDR3 is TGTGCCAGCAGCTTAGGGGGACAGTACCAAGAGACCCAGTACTTC. This gives the protein CASSLGGQYQETQYF. The rearrangement joins TRBV7-2 to TRBJ2-5; 7 nucleotides match TRBD1. The CDR3 is 15 residues long. Germline lookup yields CDR1 SGHTA and CDR2 FQGNSA. V lost 1 base, J lost 0 bases, and 2 bases stayed unmatched.

This sequence joins TRBV28 and TRBJ2-7; D not resolved. The V gene's germline CDR1 is MDHEN and CDR2 SYDVKM. The CDR3 is 12 amino acids. V was clipped by 6 bases and J by 1 base, with 7 bases between them. The CDR3 nucleotides are TGTGCCAGCAGGGCACGTTCCTACGAGCAGTACTTC. Translation gives CASRARSYEQYF.

Only a few counts were recorded for this clone. The CDR3 protein is CASSQPSGSTDTQYF. Written as DNA, the CDR3 is TGCGCCAGCAGCCAACCAAGCGGGAGCACAGATACGCAGTATTTT. The chain couples TRBV4-1 to TRBJ2-3; a weak D match, TRBD2 (6 bases). The CDR3 is made up of 15 amino acids. Germline CDR1 and CDR2: MGHRA and YSYEKL. The V gene lost 2 bases and the J gene lost 0 bases, with 9 bases spanning the gap.

The V and J genes are TRBV19 and TRBJ2-7; the match to TRBD1 covers 7 bases. This CDR3 has 14 residues. Germline-derived CDR1 and CDR2 are LNHDA and SQIVND (reference sequence). With 4 bases clipped from V and 2 bases from J, the junction kept 5 bases outside the gene matches. The CDR3 DNA follows: TGTGCCAGTAGTACGACAGGGAGTACCTACGAGCAGTACTTC. Translated, it gives CASSTTGSTYEQYF.

The J gene is TRBJ2-2, the V gene TRBV2, with 9 positions matching TRBD2. CDR1 is SNHLY, CDR2 FYNNEI, per germline. There are 13 residues in the CDR3. V trimming: 8 bases; J trimming: 6 bases; junction bases outside the gene matches: 4. CDR3 amino acids: CASLAGRSGELFF. In DNA form, the CDR3 reads TGTGCCAGCCTAGCGGGGCGCTCCGGGGAGCTGTTTTTT.

About this clone: The same CDR3 also results from other DNA sequences found in this sample. V gene TRBV27 combines with J gene TRBJ2-7; D is possibly TRBD2 (7 bases). CDR1 and CDR2 (germline): MNHEY, SMNVEV (reference sequence). Trimming left V 5 bases short and J 3 bases short, with 11 bases between. This CDR3 has 13 amino acids. The CDR3 here is CASSPGGRYEQYF. In nucleotides, the CDR3 is TGTGCCAGCAGTCCGGGGGGCCGCTACGAGCAGTACTTC.

CDR3 amino acids: CASSKPTTDTQYF. The CDR3 DNA follows: TGTGCCAGCAGCAAGCCTACCACAGATACGCAGTATTTT. The J gene is TRBJ2-3, the V gene TRBV9; D not resolved. V was cut by 4 bases and J by 2 bases, with 8 bases left in between. Germline-derived CDR1 and CDR2 are SGDLS and YYNGEE. The CDR3 totals 13 residues.

The V call is TRBV19, the J call TRBJ1-5; D is ambiguous. Trimming removed 6 bases from V and 1 base from J, with 13 bases in between. The CDR3 runs 15 residues. Germline-derived CDR1 and CDR2 are LNHDA and SQIVND (reference sequence). The CDR3 region is CASSGEGLSNQPQHF. CDR3 nucleotide sequence: TGTGCCAGTAGCGGGGAGGGCTTAAGCAATCAGCCCCAGCATTTT.

The chain has TRBV10-3 and TRBJ2-1; TRBD2 might be the D (5 bases). This CDR3 is 15 amino acids long. Trimming shortened V by 6 bases and J by 3 bases, and 15 bases separated the two germline ends. Germline V gives CDR1 ENHRY, CDR2 SYGVKD. The CDR3 DNA reads TGTGCCATCAGACCAACTGTAGGGAGCTACAATGAGCAGTTCTTC. Residues: CAIRPTVGSYNEQFF.

The chain has TRBV19 and TRBJ2-2, with TRBD2 matching over 7 bases. Germline CDR1 is LNHDA and CDR2 is SQIVND (reference sequence). The V gene end was trimmed by 5 bases and the J gene end by 2 bases; junction bases not matched to a gene: 5. The CDR3 totals 15 residues. The DNA for the CDR3 is TGTGCCAGTAGTCAGGCGGGGGAAAACACCGGGGAGCTGTTTTTT. Amino acid sequence: CASSQAGENTGELFF.

The V gene is TRBV19, the J gene TRBJ1-3, with D hard to call. The CDR3 contains 15 residues. CDR1 is LNHDA, CDR2 SQIVND, per germline (reference sequence). V was shortened by 6 bases and J by 4 bases, with 16 bases between the two germline ends. CDR3 sequence (DNA): TGTGCCAGTAGCTCTACTGGGCCGGCCGGAAACACCATATATTTT. Its protein is CASSSTGPAGNTIYF.

This clone was counted only a few times. This chain joins TRBV7-8 and TRBJ1-1, with 7 bases aligning to TRBD1. The CDR3 extends over 15 amino acids. The germline CDR1 and CDR2 sequences are SGHVS and FQNEAQ. Germline trimming cut 2 bases from V and 3 bases from J; bases unmatched to any gene: 6. The CDR3, as DNA: TGTGCCAGCAGCTTAACAGGGGCAGTGGACACTGAAGCTTTCTTT. This sequence encodes CASSLTGAVDTEAFF.

The gene calls are TRBV9 and TRBJ1-2; D is perhaps TRBD1 (6 bases). The CDR3 runs 13 residues. Germline V gives CDR1 SGDLS, CDR2 YYNGEE. Trimming shortened V by 4 bases and J by 7 bases, and 14 bases separated the two germline ends. The DNA for the CDR3 is TGTGCCAGCAGCCCTACGACAGGAGGTGGCTACACCTTC. The encoded protein is CASSPTTGGGYTF.

The sample holds one count of this clone. The CDR3 nucleotides are TGTGCCAGCAGTTACATGGGACAGGGGAATTCACCCCTCCACTTT. It encodes CASSYMGQGNSPLHF. This chain links TRBV6-5 with TRBJ1-6; TRBD1 aligns across 10 bases. There are 15 residues in the CDR3. The junction had 2 bases not matched to a gene; V was cut back by 2 bases and J by 7 bases. Germline assignment: CDR1 MNHEY and CDR2 SVGAGI.

The V gene is TRBV6-1, the J gene TRBJ1-1, with D possibly TRBD1 on 5 matching bases. Germline V CDR1 and CDR2: MNHNS, SASEGT. The V end was cut by 11 bases, the J end by 2 bases, with 15 bases between. CDR3 length: 13 residues. The DNA for the CDR3 is TGTGCCGGCTCAGGGTCTTTCAACACTGAAGCTTTCTTT. Amino acids: CAGSGSFNTEAFF.

The V gene is TRBV7-9, the J gene TRBJ2-2; TRBD2 agrees at 11 bases. The CDR3 length is 15 residues. Per the germline V gene, CDR1 is SEHNR and CDR2 is FQNEAQ (reference sequence). The trim removed 5 bases at V and 3 bases at J, leaving 2 bases unmatched. The CDR3 DNA reads as TGTGCCAGCAGCCCTAGCGGGGGGTACACCGGGGAGCTGTTTTTT. Translation: CASSPSGGYTGELFF.

The chain has TRBV5-1 and TRBJ1-1; possible D gene TRBD1, 5 bases. V lost 3 bases and J lost 8, with 20 bases in between. Germline CDR1 SGHRS, CDR2 YFSETQ. CDR3 length equals 15 residues. The CDR3 DNA reads as TGCGCCAGCAGCTCCACCCAGGGTGGCAAAATAGAAGCTTTCTTT. It yields the protein CASSSTQGGKIEAFF. Based on the CDR3 plus reference TRBV5-1 and TRBJ1-1, the full variable domain is KAGVTQTPRYLIKTRGQQVTLSCSPISGHRSVSWYQQTPGQGLQFLFEYFSETQRNKGNFPGRFSGRQFSNSRSEMNVSTLELGDSALYLCASSSTQGGKIEAFFGQGTRLTVV.

This chain joins TRBV11-2 and TRBJ1-3, with a possible D match to TRBD1 (5 bases). Trimming removed 5 bases from V and 6 bases from J, with 14 bases in between. The CDR3 spans 14 residues. Germline CDR1 reads SGHAT; CDR2 reads FQNNGV. For the CDR3, the DNA is TGTGCCAGCAGCCTGGGGGGAAGGGAAAACACCATATATTTT. Translating gives CASSLGGRENTIYF.

This clone has only a few counts. The chain uses TRBV6-1 and TRBJ2-5; the match to TRBD1 covers 8 bases. The CDR3 runs to 15 residues. CDR1 is MNHNS and CDR2 is SASEGT in the germline V gene. V was pared by 2 bases and J by 4 bases, with 6 bases of the junction left unmatched. The CDR3: CASSEIAGTGETQYF. CDR3 coding DNA: TGTGCCAGCAGTGAAATTGCTGGGACAGGAGAGACCCAGTACTTC.

This clone has a handful of counts. J is TRBJ1-3 and V is TRBV10-3, with unresolved D. The germline V gene encodes CDR1 ENHRY and CDR2 SYGVKD. The CDR3 contains 14 residues. Deletions cut 2 bases from V and 9 bases from J, with 14 bases between. The CDR3 nucleotides are TGTGCCATCAGTGAGCCCCGTGCTGCGGGCACCATATATTTT. Protein product: CAISEPRAAGTIYF.

CDR3 protein: CASSLDTPRNSPLHF. CDR3 sequence (DNA): TGTGCCAGCAGCTTAGACACACCGAGGAATTCACCCCTCCACTTT. V gene TRBV11-2 combines with J gene TRBJ1-6; D is undetermined. Germline V gene sequence: CDR1 SGHAT, CDR2 FQNNGV. The V gene lost 0 bases and the J gene lost 7 bases, with 10 bases spanning the gap. The CDR3 is made up of 15 amino acids.

The chain joins TRBV6-1 to TRBJ2-5; 9 bases agree with TRBD2. This CDR3 comprises 14 residues. Germline CDR1 is MNHNS and CDR2 is SASEGT. J gave up 5 bases and V 3 bases, and 4 bases lay outside the gene matches. The CDR3 reads CASSESSGVETQYF. The CDR3 bases are TGTGCCAGCAGTGAGTCTAGCGGGGTGGAGACCCAGTACTTC.

CDR3 residues: CASSLMESPLHF. CDR3 DNA: TGTGCCAGCAGCTTAATGGAGTCACCCCTCCACTTT. The chain is built from TRBV13 and TRBJ1-6; D remains ambiguous. The CDR3 runs 12 residues. The V gene's germline CDR1 is PRHDT and CDR2 FYEKMQ (reference sequence). V gave up 2 bases and J gave up 10 bases, with 6 bases separating them.

In its sample, this clone was seen a few times. In DNA form, the CDR3 reads TGCGCCAGCAGTGAGGGCTCGGGGGGTTGGACCCAGTACTTC. Amino acids: CASSEGSGGWTQYF. The gene calls are TRBV10-2 and TRBJ2-5; 7 bases map to TRBD2. Looked up from germline, CDR1 is WSHSY and CDR2 is SAAADI. This CDR3 contains 14 residues. With 2 bases clipped from V and 7 bases from J, the junction kept 7 bases outside the gene matches.

This chain connects TRBV13 to TRBJ2-7; D perhaps matches TRBD1 (5 bases). V was pared by 5 bases and J by 2 bases, with 13 bases between. The CDR3 length is 14 residues. CDR1 and CDR2 (germline): PRHDT, FYEKMQ (reference sequence). CDR3 in DNA: TGTGCCAGCAGCGTCAACAGGCGCCCCTACGAGCAGTACTTC. This gives the protein CASSVNRRPYEQYF.

V usage is TRBV5-4 and J usage is TRBJ1-1; 11 bases are a match to TRBD1. The V gene end was trimmed by 7 bases and the J gene end by 1 base; junction bases not matched to a gene: 0. Germline V lookup: CDR1 SGHNT, CDR2 YYREEE (reference sequence). The CDR3 consists of 13 residues. The CDR3 region is CASGTGGNTEAFF. For the CDR3, the DNA is TGTGCCAGCGGGACAGGGGGGAACACTGAAGCTTTCTTT.

V usage is TRBV7-9 and J usage is TRBJ1-5; D possibly corresponds to TRBD1 (6 bases). The CDR3 has 15 amino acids. The germline CDR1 and CDR2 sequences are SEHNR and FQNEAQ (reference sequence). V gave up 1 base and J gave up 5 bases, with 12 bases separating them. CDR3 region: CASSLGDTRDQPQHF. CDR3 in DNA: TGTGCCAGCAGCTTAGGGGACACCCGAGATCAGCCCCAGCATTTT.

V gene TRBV5-1 combines with J gene TRBJ2-5; 7 positions match TRBD1. Trimming cost V 4 bases and J 0 bases; bases outside gene matches: 6. The germline V gene encodes CDR1 SGHRS and CDR2 YFSETQ. This CDR3 has 15 residues. CDR3 sequence: CASSGTASYQETQYF. The CDR3 DNA sequence: TGCGCCAGCAGCGGGACAGCTTCGTACCAAGAGACCCAGTACTTC.

The chain employs TRBV11-3 and TRBJ2-3; 7 nucleotides align to TRBD2. Germline lookup yields CDR1 SGHNT and CDR2 YENEEA. Losses at the gene ends were 1 base for V and 9 bases for J; bases not matched to a gene: 10. The CDR3 contains 15 residues. Here the CDR3 DNA reads TGTGCCAGCAGCTTAGGCGGAGGGAGGGACGGAACGCAGTATTTT. This translates into CASSLGGGRDGTQYF.

The chain has TRBV7-2 and TRBJ2-5; 12 bases map to TRBD2. The CDR3 is made up of 16 amino acids. With 5 bases clipped from V and 5 bases from J, the junction kept 9 bases outside the gene matches. CDR1 SGHTA and CDR2 FQGNSA come from the germline V gene. In nucleotides, the CDR3 is TGTGCCAGCAGCGCGCTAGGACTAGCGGGGAGCGAGACCCAGTACTTC. Its protein product is CASSALGLAGSETQYF.